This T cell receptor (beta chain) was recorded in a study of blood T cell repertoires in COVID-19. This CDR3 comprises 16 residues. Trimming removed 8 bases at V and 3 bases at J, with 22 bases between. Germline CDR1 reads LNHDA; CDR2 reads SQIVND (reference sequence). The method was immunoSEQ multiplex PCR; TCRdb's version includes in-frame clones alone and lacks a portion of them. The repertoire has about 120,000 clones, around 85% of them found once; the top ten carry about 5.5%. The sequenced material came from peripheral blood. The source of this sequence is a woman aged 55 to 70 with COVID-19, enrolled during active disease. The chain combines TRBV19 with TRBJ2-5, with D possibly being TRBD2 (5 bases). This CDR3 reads CASCPWGDSGEETQYF. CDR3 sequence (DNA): TGTGCCAGTTGCCCCTGGGGAGACTCGGGTGAAGAGACCCAGTACTTC.